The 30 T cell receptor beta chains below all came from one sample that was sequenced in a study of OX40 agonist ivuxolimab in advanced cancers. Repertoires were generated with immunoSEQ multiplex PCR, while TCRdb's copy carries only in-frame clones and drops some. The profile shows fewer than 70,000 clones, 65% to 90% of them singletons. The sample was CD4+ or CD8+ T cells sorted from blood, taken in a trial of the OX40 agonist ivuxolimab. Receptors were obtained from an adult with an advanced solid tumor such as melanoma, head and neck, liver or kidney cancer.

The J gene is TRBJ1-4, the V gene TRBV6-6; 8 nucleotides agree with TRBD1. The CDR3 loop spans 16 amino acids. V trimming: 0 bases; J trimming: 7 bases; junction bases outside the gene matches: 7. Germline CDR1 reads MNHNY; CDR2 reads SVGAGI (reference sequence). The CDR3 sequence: CASSYSIDRGGEKLFF. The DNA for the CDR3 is TGTGCCAGCAGTTACTCGATTGACAGGGGAGGTGAAAAACTGTTTTTT.

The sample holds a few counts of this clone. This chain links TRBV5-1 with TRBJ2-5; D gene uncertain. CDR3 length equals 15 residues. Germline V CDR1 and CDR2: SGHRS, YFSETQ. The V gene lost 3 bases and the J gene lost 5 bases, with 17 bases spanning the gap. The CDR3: CASSSSGGVGETQYF. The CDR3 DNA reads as TGCGCCAGCAGCTCCTCTGGTGGGGTTGGGGAGACCCAGTACTTC.

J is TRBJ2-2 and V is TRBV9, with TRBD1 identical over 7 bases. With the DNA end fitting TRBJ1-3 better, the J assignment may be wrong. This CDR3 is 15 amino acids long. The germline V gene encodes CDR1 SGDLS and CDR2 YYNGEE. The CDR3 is CASSALQGIGNTIYF. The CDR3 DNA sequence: TGTGCCAGCAGCGCCCTACAGGGGATCGGAAACACCATATATTTT.

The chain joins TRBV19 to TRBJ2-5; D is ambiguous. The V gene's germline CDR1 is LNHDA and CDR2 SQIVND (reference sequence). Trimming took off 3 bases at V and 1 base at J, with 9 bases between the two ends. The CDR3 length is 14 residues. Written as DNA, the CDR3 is TGTGCCAGTAGTATGGGCAGCGCCCAAGAGACCCAGTACTTC. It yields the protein CASSMGSAQETQYF. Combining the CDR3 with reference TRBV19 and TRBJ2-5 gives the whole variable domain DGGITQSPKYLFRKEGQNVTLSCEQNLNHDAMYWYRQDPGQGLRLIYYSQIVNDFQKGDIAEGYSVSREKKESFPLTVTSAQKNPTAFYLCASSMGSAQETQYFGPGTRLLVL.

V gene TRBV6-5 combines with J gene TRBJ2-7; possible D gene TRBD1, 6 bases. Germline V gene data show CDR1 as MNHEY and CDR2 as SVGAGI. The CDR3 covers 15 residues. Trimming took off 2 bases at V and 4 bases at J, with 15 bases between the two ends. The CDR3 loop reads CASSYDRSTNYEQYF. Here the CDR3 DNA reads TGTGCCAGCAGTTACGACAGGTCTACCAATTACGAGCAGTACTTC.

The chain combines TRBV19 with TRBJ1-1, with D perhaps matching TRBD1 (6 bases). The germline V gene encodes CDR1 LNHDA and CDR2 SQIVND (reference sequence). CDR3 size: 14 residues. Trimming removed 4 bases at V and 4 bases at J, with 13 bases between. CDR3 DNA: TGTGCCAGTAGTACAAGGGGGGAGGCCACTGAAGCTTTCTTT. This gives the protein CASSTRGEATEAFF.

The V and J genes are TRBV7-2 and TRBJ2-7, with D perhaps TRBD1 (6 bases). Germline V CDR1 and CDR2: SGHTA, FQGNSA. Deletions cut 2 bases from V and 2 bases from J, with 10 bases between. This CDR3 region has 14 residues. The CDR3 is CASSLNRDPYEQYF. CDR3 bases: TGTGCCAGCAGCTTAAACAGGGACCCCTACGAGCAGTACTTC.

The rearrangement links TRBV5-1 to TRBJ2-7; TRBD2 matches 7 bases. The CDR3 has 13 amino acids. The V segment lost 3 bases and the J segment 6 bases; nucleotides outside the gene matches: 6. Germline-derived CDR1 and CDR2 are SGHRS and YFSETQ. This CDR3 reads CASSSPTGGEQYF. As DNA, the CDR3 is TGCGCCAGCAGCTCTCCAACGGGAGGCGAGCAGTACTTC.

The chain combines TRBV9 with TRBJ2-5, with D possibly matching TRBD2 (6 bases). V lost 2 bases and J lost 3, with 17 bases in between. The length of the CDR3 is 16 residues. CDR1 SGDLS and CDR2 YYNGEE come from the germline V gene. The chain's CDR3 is CASSVRPGTGKETQYF. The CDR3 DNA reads TGTGCCAGCAGCGTCAGGCCCGGGACTGGGAAAGAGACCCAGTACTTC.

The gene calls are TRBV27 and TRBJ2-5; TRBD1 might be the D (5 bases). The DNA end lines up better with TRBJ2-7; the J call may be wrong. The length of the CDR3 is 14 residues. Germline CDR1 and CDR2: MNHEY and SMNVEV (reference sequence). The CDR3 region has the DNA TGTGCCAGCAGTCAGGGTATAACCTTCTACGAGCAGTACTTC. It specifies CASSQGITFYEQYF.

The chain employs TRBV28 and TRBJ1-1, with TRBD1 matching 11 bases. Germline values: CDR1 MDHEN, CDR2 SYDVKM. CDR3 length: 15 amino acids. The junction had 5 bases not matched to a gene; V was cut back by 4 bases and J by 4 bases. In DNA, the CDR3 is TGTGCCAGCAGTTCCTCGGGACAGGGGGGCACTGAAGCTTTCTTT. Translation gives CASSSSGQGGTEAFF.

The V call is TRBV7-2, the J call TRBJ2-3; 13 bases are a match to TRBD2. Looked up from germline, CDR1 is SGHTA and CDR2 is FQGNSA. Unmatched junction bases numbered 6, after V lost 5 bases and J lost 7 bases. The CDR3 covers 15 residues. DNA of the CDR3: TGTGCCAGCAGCGCTGGACTAGCGGGAGTGAATACGCAGTATTTT. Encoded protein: CASSAGLAGVNTQYF.

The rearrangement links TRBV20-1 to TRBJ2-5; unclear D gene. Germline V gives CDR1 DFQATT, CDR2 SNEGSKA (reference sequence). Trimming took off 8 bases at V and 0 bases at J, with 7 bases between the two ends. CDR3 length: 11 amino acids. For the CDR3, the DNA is TGCAGTACCGAGGACCAAGAGACCCAGTACTTC. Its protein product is CSTEDQETQYF.

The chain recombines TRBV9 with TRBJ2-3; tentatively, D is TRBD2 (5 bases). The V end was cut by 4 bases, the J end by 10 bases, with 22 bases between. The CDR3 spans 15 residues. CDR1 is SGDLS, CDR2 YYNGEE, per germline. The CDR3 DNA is TGTGCCAGCAGCCCCCGAGGGCTAGCCCATACGGCGCAGTATTTT. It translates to CASSPRGLAHTAQYF.

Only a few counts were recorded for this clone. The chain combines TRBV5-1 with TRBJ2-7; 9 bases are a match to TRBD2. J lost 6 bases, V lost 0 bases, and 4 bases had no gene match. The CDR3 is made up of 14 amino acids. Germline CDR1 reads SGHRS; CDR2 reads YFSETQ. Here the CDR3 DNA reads TGCGCCAGCAGCTTGGGTCCTAGCGGGACCGAGCAGTACTTC. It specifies CASSLGPSGTEQYF. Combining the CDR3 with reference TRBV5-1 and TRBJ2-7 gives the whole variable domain KAGVTQTPRYLIKTRGQQVTLSCSPISGHRSVSWYQQTPGQGLQFLFEYFSETQRNKGNFPGRFSGRQFSNSRSEMNVSTLELGDSALYLCASSLGPSGTEQYFGPGTRLTVT.

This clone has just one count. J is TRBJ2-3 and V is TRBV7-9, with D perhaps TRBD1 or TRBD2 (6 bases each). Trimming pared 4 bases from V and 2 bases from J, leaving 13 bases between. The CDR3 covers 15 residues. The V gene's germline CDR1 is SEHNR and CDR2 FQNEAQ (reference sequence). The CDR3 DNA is TGTGCCAGCAGCTCCTCAGGGGACTCCACAGATACGCAGTATTTT. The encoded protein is CASSSSGDSTDTQYF.

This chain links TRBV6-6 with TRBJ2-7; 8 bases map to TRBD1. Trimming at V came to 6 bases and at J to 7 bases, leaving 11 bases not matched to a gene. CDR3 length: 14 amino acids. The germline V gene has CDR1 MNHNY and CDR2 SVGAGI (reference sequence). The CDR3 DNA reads TGTGCCAGCAGCAGCGGACAGGGACCATCGGAGCAGTACTTC. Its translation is CASSSGQGPSEQYF.

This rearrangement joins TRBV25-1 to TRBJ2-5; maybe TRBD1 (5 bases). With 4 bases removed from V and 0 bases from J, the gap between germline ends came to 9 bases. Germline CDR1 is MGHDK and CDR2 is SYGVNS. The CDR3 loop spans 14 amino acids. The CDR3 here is CASSGRQNQETQYF. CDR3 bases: TGTGCCAGCAGTGGTCGACAGAACCAAGAGACCCAGTACTTC. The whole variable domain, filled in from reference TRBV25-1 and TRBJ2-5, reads EADIYQTPRYLVIGTGKKITLECSQTMGHDKMYWYQQDPGMELHLIHYSYGVNSTEKGDLSSESTVSRIRTEHFPLTLESARPSHTSQYLCASSGRQNQETQYFGPGTRLLVL.

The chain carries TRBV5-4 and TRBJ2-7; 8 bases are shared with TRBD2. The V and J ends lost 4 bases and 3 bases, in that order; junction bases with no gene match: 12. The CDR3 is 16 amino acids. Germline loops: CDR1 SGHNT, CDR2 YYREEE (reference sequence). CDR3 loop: CASSPGGAGVSYEQYF. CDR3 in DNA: TGTGCCAGCAGCCCTGGGGGAGCGGGAGTAAGCTACGAGCAGTACTTC.

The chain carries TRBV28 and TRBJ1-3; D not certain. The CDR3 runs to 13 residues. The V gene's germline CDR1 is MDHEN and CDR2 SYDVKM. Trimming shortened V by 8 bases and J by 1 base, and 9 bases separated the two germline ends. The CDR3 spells CASRLVSGNTIYF. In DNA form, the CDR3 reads TGTGCCAGCCGGCTCGTTTCTGGAAACACCATATATTTT.

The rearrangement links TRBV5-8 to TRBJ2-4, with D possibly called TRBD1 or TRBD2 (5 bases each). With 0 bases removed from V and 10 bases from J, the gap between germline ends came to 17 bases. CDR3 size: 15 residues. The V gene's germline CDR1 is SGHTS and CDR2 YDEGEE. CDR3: CASSLGGRPSWIQYF. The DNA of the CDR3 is TGTGCCAGCAGCTTGGGGGGACGGCCGTCGTGGATTCAGTACTTC.

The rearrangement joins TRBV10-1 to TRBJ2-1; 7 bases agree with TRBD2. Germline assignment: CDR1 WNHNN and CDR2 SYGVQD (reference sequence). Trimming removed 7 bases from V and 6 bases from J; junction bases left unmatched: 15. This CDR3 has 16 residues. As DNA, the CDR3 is TGCGCCAGCATCTTACTGCTGCCACTAGCGCCCAATGAGCAGTTCTTC. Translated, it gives CASILLLPLAPNEQFF.

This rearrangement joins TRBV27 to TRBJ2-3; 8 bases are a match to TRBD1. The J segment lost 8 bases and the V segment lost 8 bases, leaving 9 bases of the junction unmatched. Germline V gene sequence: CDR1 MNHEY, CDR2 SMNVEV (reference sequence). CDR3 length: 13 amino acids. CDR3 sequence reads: CASGTGLRGTQYF. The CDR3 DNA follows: TGTGCCAGCGGGACAGGATTGAGAGGTACGCAGTATTTT.

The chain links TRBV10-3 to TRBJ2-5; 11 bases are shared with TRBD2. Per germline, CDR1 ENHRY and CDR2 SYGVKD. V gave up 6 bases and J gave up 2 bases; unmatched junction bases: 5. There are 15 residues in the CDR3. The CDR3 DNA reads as TGTGCCATCAGGGATAGCGGGAGGGATCAAGAGACCCAGTACTTC. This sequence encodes CAIRDSGRDQETQYF.

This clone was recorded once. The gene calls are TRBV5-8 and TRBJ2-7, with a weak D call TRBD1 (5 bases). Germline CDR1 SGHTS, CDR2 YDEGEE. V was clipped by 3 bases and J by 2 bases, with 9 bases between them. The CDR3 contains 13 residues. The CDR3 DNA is TGTGCCAGCAGCTCCAGACAGACCTACGAGCAGTACTTC. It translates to CASSSRQTYEQYF.

CDR3 sequence reads: CASSFRTGELFF. The CDR3, as DNA: TGCGCCAGCAGCTTCCGAACCGGGGAGCTGTTTTTT. The V gene is TRBV5-1, the J gene TRBJ2-2; D gene unclear. The length of the CDR3 is 12 residues. The V end was cut by 2 bases, the J end by 5 bases, with 4 bases between. The V gene's germline CDR1 is SGHRS and CDR2 YFSETQ.

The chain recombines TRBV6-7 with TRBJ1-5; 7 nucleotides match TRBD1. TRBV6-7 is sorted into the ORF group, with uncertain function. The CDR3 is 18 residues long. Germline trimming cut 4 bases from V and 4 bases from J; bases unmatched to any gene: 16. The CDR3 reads CASSSPTGKLEGNQPQHF. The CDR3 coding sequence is TGTGCCAGCAGTTCCCCGACAGGGAAGTTGGAGGGTAATCAGCCCCAGCATTTT.

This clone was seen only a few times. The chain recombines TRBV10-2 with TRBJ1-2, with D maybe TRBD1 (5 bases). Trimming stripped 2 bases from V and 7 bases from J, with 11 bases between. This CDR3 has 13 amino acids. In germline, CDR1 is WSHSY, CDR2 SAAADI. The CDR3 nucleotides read TGCGCCAGCAGTGAGCCGGGGACTCTTGGCTACACCTTC. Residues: CASSEPGTLGYTF.

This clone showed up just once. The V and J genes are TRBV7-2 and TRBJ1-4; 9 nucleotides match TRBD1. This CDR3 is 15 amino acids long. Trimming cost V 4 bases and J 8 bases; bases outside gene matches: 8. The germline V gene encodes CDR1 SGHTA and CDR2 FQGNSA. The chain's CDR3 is CASSSPDRGKEKLFF. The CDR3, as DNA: TGTGCCAGCAGCTCCCCTGACAGGGGGAAGGAAAAACTGTTTTTT.

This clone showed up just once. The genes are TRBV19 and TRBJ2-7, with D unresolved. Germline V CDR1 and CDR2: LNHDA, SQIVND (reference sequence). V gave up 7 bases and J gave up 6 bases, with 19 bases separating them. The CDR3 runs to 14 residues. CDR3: CASKALDGVGEQYF. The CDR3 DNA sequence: TGTGCCAGTAAGGCCTTGGACGGAGTCGGCGAGCAGTACTTC.